This TCR beta chain comes out of a study of blood T cell repertoires in COVID-19. Turning to the study itself: Material from acute and convalescent COVID-19 was sourced from the United States, Italy and Spain.

In the original analysis: Quantification of nucleated cells was approximated via reference gene primer amplification. TCRdb keeps only in-frame clones here, not all; method: immunoSEQ multiplex PCR. That table furnishes V, J and clone size, whereas the DNA furnished D and trimming. This sample has 150,000 to 200,000 clones, with about four fifths found just once. Germline V gene data show CDR1 as SGHRS and CDR2 as YFSETQ. The CDR3 is 15 amino acids. With 1 base removed from V and 1 base from J, the gap between germline ends came to 11 bases. In Seattle, patients joined the study during active infection and were tracked longitudinally.

The TCR sequence derives from a woman of 80 years or more with COVID-19, enrolled during active disease. This chain connects TRBV5-1 to TRBJ1-1, with D maybe TRBD1 (6 bases). Input material: peripheral blood. Here the CDR3 DNA reads TGCGCCAGCAGCTTGTTGGGGGGGCGGAACACTGAAGCTTTCTTT. Protein product: CASSLLGGRNTEAFF. Full variable domain (missing parts from reference TRBV5-1 and TRBJ1-1): KAGVTQTPRYLIKTRGQQVTLSCSPISGHRSVSWYQQTPGQGLQFLFEYFSETQRNKGNFPGRFSGRQFSNSRSEMNVSTLELGDSALYLCASSLLGGRNTEAFFGQGTRLTVV.